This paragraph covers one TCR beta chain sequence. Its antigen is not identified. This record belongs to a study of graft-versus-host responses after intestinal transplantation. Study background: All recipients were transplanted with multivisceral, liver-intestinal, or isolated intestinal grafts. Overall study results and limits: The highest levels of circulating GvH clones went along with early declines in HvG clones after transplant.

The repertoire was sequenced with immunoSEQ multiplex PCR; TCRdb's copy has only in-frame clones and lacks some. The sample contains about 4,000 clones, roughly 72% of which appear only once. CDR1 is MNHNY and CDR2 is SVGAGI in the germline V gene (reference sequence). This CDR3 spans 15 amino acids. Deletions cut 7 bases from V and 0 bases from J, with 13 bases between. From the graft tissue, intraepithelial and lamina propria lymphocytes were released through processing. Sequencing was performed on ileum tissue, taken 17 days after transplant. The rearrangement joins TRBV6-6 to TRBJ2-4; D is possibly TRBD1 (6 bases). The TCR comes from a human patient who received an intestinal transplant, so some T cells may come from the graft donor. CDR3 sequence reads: CASKNRDLAKNIQYF. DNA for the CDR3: TGTGCCAGCAAAAACAGGGATCTAGCCAAAAACATTCAGTACTTC.